The source of this T cell receptor beta chain is a study of metastatic and nonmetastatic thyroid tumors. The overall study: Samples came from malignant and benign thyroid patients, and repertoires were compared across blood and tumor or nodule tissue. Study results and caveats: In blood and tumor, TCR beta diversity was reportedly significantly higher in malignant thyroid tumors than in benign nodules.

In the authors' workflow: A papillary thyroid cancer distant-metastasis classifier was built from CDR3 differences across clinicopathological groups. Via MiXCR, TCRdb re-called the PCR reads. Here the V and J calls rest on TCRdb's processing, not on the authors' analysis. The sample records some 33,000 clones, 7.4% being singletons. This clone came up many times. The antigen is undetermined. All patients were untreated before thyroid surgery. CDR1 is DFQATT, CDR2 SNEGSKA, per germline (reference sequence). J was trimmed by 1 base and V by 4 bases; bases with no gene match: 6. This CDR3 is built from 15 residues.

The sequence was collected from a female donor with papillary thyroid cancer or a benign thyroid nodule (not recorded which). Some clones in this sample may be carry-over from other donors' samples. The chain joins TRBV20-1 to TRBJ1-1; 10 bases map to TRBD1. Sequenced sample: blood. The DNA for the CDR3 is TGCAGTGCTATGGGACAGGGGACTAAGAACACTGAAGCTTTCTTT. Translating gives CSAMGQGTKNTEAFF.